The clone carrying this T cell receptor (beta chain) turned up a few times. The antigen is unknown. This specimen comes from a study of human T cells and chemical hapten exposure. Study-wide points: Sensitizing to DPC left TCRs with a frequency above 1 in 1000 unaltered.

Unique molecular identifiers were affixed to discrete cDNA molecules within the library. TCRdb reanalysed the RACE reads using MiXCR and keeps one entry per CDR3 protein. The sample has more than 75,000 distinct CDR3 sequences, about 9.4% seen once. Time point indicated: patch test 2, 6 weeks after DPC sensitization. Treatment indicated: therapeutic diphenylcyclopropenone sensitization with weekly scalp DPC. J lost 9 bases, V lost 6 bases, and 14 bases had no gene match. The CDR3 totals 15 residues. Germline V gene sequence: CDR1 MDHEN, CDR2 SYDVKM. This specimen was whole blood, taken in connection with sensitization to the hapten diphenylcyclopropenone (DPC). V and J are TRBV28 and TRBJ2-7; 10 bases match TRBD1. The receptor was derived from a woman under 40 with alopecia areata. Some clones in this sample may be carry-over from other donors' samples. This CDR3 reads CASSSTTGGVLGQYF. The CDR3 bases are TGTGCCAGCAGCTCAACGACAGGGGGCGTCTTAGGGCAGTACTTC.